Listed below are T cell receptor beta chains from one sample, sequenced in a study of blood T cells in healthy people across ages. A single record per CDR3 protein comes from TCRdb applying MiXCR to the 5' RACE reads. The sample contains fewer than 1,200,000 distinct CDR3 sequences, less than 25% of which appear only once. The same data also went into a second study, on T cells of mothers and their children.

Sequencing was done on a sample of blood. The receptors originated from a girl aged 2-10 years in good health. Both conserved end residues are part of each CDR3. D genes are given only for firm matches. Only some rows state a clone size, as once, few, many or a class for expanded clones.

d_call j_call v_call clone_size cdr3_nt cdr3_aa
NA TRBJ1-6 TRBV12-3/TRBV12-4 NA TGTGCCAGCAGCTCAAGGGCAGAGAGCTCCACCCTCCACTTT CASSSRAESSTLHF
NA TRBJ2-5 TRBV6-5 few TGTGCCAGCAGTTACCGTGTAGAGTACCAAGAGACCCAGTACTTC CASSYRVEYQETQYF
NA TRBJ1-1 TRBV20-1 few TGCAGTGCTAGAGAATACCCCACAGGGAACACTGAAGCTTTCTTT CSAREYPTGNTEAFF
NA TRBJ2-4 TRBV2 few TGTGCCAGCAGTGACGTTCCTCAGGGTGGCATTCAGTACTTC CASSDVPQGGIQYF
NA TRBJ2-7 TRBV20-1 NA TGCAGTGCCGGAGGTAGGGGGTCCCACGAGCAGTACTTC CSAGGRGSHEQYF
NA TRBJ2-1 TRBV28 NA TGTGCCAGCAGTTTAAAGACTAGGGGCTTCAATGAGCAGTTCTTC CASSLKTRGFNEQFF
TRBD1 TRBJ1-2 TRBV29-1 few TGCAGCGTTGTAGGACAGGACCTTGGGGACTATGGCTACACCTTC CSVVGQDLGDYGYTF
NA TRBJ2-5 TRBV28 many TGTGCCAGCAGCCCTCCGGGACGCCCTCCGACCCAGTACTTC CASSPPGRPPTQYF
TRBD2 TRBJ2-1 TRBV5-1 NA TGCGCCAGCAGTAATCCTAGCGGGAGCGATGAGCAGTTCTTC CASSNPSGSDEQFF
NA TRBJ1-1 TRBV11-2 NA TGTGCCAGCAGCTTACACCTCTCGTCAGGGGTTCGGGCTTTCTTT CASSLHLSSGVRAFF
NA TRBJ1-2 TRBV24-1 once TGTGCCACCAGTGATACCCAGGCGCGGAATGGCTACACCTTC CATSDTQARNGYTF
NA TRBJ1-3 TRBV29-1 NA TGCAGCGTTGAAGGGAACAGGGCGGGGGGAAACACCATATATTTT CSVEGNRAGGNTIYF
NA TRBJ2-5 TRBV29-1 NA TGCAGCGCCAGGGTCAGTTGGCGGGAGACCCAGTACTTC CSARVSWRETQYF
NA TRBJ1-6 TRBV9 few TGTGCCAGCAGCGCAGAGGGGATGAATGGGAAAGGCTCACCCCTCCACTTT CASSAEGMNGKGSPLHF
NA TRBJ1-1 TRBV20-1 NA TGCAGTGCTAACCTAGGTTGGGAGGGAAAAGCGTACACTGAAGCTTTCTTT CSANLGWEGKAYTEAFF
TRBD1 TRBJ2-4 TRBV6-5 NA TGTGCCAGCAGTGGCTGGGACAGGGGGCGCGTCAAAAACATTCAGTACTTC CASSGWDRGRVKNIQYF
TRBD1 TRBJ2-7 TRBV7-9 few TGTGCCAGCAGCGCTCCGGGACAGGGTGTCCACGAGCAGTACTTC CASSAPGQGVHEQYF
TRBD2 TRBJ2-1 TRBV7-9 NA TGTGCCAGCAGCCCAGGACTAGCGGGAGGGCCATGGGAGCAGTTCTTC CASSPGLAGGPWEQFF
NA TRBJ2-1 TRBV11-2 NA TGTGCCAGCAGCTTAGGATCGGGGATCGGTGAGCAGTTCTTC CASSLGSGIGEQFF
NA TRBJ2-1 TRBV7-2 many TGTGCCAGCAGCTTCCCAGGGTCGTACAATGAGCAGTTCTTC CASSFPGSYNEQFF
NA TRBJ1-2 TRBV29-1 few TGCGGCGGGGGGAAGTTAAATGGCTACACCTTC CGGGKLNGYTF
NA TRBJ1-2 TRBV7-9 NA TGTGCCAGCAGCCGAGACCGGGACGCTGGCTACACCTTC CASSRDRDAGYTF
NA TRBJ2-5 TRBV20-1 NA TGCAGTGCCCAAGGACTGGATTTTGAGACCCAGTACTTC CSAQGLDFETQYF
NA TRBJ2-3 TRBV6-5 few TGTGCCAGCAGTTACTCGGGGCAGAACACAGATACGCAGTATTTT CASSYSGQNTDTQYF
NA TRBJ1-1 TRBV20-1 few TGCAGTGCCCGAGGGATGGGGAACACTGAAGCTTTCTTT CSARGMGNTEAFF
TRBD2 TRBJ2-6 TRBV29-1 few TGCAGCGTTCCTAGCGGGGGGTCCTCTGGGGCCAACGTCCTGACTTTC CSVPSGGSSGANVLTF
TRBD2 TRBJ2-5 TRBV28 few TGTGCCAGCAGTTCCCCAGAGGGGGTAGCGGGGCAGGAGACCCAGTACTTC CASSSPEGVAGQETQYF
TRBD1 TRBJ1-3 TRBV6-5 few TGTGCCAGCAGTTACCCGTGGACAGGGACTGGAAACACCATATATTTT CASSYPWTGTGNTIYF
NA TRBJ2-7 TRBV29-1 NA TGCAGCGTTGAGACGGATGCGTACGAGCAGTACTTC CSVETDAYEQYF
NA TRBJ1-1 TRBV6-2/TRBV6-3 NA TGTGCCAGCAGTTACCCGGTCGGGGGGGAAACTGAAGCTTTCTTT CASSYPVGGETEAFF
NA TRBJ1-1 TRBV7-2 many TGTGCCAGCAGCTTAGCTATGAACACTGAAGCTTTCTTT CASSLAMNTEAFF
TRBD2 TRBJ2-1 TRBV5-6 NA TGTGCCAGCAGCTGGACTAGCGGGAGGGCCTCGATGGAGCAGTTCTTC CASSWTSGRASMEQFF
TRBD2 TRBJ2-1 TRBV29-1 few TGCAGCGTTGAAGGACTAGCTGATGTGGGGAATGAGCAGTTCTTC CSVEGLADVGNEQFF
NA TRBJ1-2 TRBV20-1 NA TGCAGTGCTAACCCCCGGGGCTTCGACTATGGCTACACCTTC CSANPRGFDYGYTF
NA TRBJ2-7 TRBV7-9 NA TGTGCCAGCAGCTTAGCCTTCAGGGACGGCTACGAGCAGTACTTC CASSLAFRDGYEQYF
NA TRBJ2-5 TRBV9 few TGTGCCAGCAGCGCGGGACCTCCCGGGGAGACCCAGTACTTC CASSAGPPGETQYF
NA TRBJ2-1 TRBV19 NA TGTGCCAGTAGTATCGGGACGAATGGTGAGCAGTTCTTC CASSIGTNGEQFF
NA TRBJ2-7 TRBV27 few TGTGCCAGCAGCGGGGGGCGGGAATTTGAGCAGTACTTC CASSGGREFEQYF
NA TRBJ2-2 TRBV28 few TGTGCCAGCAGTTTGGGGGTGGGAGCGGACACCGGGGAGCTGTTTTTT CASSLGVGADTGELFF
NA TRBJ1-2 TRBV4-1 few TGCGCCAGCAGCCAAGATATTCGACCGACTGATGGCTACACCTTC CASSQDIRPTDGYTF
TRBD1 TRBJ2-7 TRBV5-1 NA TGCGCCAGCAGCTTTGGGCTAAGGGACAGGGTCCACGGGCAGTACTTC CASSFGLRDRVHGQYF
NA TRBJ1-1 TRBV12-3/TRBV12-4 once TGTGCCAGCAGGTCGGGAACGACGGCACCTAAGACTGAAGCTTTCTTT CASRSGTTAPKTEAFF
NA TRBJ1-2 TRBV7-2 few TGTGCCAGCAGCTTAGAGGCCCCCGGCTACACCTTC CASSLEAPGYTF
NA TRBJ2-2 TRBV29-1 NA TGCAGCGTTGAAGTCACCGCCAGGCTGTTTTTT CSVEVTARLFF
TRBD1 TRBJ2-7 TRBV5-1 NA TGCGCCAGCAGTTATGCCGATCGGACAGGGGGAAACGAGCAGTACTTC CASSYADRTGGNEQYF
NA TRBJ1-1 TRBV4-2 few TGTGCCAGCAGCCAGCTACAAGGAGAAGCTTTCTTT CASSQLQGEAFF
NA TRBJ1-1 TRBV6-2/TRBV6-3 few TGTGCCAGCAACTTACGCTGCGGTGAAGCTTTCTTT CASNLRCGEAFF
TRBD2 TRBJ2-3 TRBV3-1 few TGTGCCAGCAGCCCGACTTTAGGGACTAGCGGGGGCCCTAGCACAGATACGCAGTATTTT CASSPTLGTSGGPSTDTQYF
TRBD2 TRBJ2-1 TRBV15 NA TGTGCCACCGGGACTAGCGGGTCTGGTGAGCAGTTCTTC CATGTSGSGEQFF
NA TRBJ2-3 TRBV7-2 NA TGTGCCAGCAGACCCGACACAGATACGCAGTATTTT CASRPDTDTQYF